The 10 T cell receptor beta chains listed next were all sequenced from one sample in a study of cytomegalovirus exposure and HLA in healthy donors (TCRdb year 2017). Library method: the immunoSEQ multiplex PCR assay. For the multiplex PCR, a mixture combining 60 forward primers for TCR Vbeta segments and 13 reverse primers for TCR Jbeta segments was used. In TCRdb, the immuneACCESS table is reduced to in-frame sequences with V and J assigned. These tables do not hold every clone; where another copy was compared, an unresolved V gene accounts for under half, and the others remain unexplained. The sample yields a few hundred thousand clones; 70% to 80% were counted once. The ten biggest clones cover around 15% of the sample. The specimen was PBMCs. The receptors come from a man aged 35 to 55 in good health and CMV-seronegative.

J is TRBJ2-5 and V is TRBV10-2; TRBD2 agrees at 11 bases. Looked up from germline, CDR1 is WSHSY and CDR2 is SAAADI. The CDR3 runs 16 residues. The junction had 10 bases not matched to a gene; V was cut back by 3 bases and J by 7 bases. CDR3 sequence reads: CASSDLAGGPGGTQYF. In nucleotides, the CDR3 is TGCGCCAGCAGTGATTTAGCGGGGGGGCCTGGCGGGACCCAGTACTTC.

The chain combines TRBV7-9 with TRBJ1-3; 7 bases fit TRBD1. With V trimmed by 7 bases and J by 0 bases, 6 bases remained unmatched. This CDR3 region has 15 residues. Germline V gene sequence: CDR1 SEHNR, CDR2 FQNEAQ (reference sequence). This CDR3 reads CASTVTGSSGNTIYF. CDR3 sequence (DNA): TGTGCCAGCACCGTGACAGGGAGCTCTGGAAACACCATATATTTT.

The chain uses TRBV29-1 and TRBJ1-2; TRBD1 might be the D (5 bases). CDR1 is SQVTM and CDR2 is ANQGSEA in the germline V gene. The CDR3 is made up of 13 amino acids. Trimming cost V 4 bases and J 3 bases, with 12 bases left between them. The CDR3 DNA reads TGCAGCGTTGCTCTGGGGCAGGACTATGGCTACACCTTC. Its translation: CSVALGQDYGYTF.

CDR3 DNA: TGTGCCAGCAGTTGGGCCCAGAGAAGCGGTGAGCAGTTCTTC. It is translated as CASSWAQRSGEQFF. The chain uses TRBV6-6 and TRBJ2-1; possibly TRBD2 for D (5 bases). Germline V gives CDR1 MNHNY, CDR2 SVGAGI (reference sequence). The V end lost 4 bases, the J end lost 9 bases, and 16 bases lay between the germline ends. The CDR3 spans 14 residues.

A word on this clone: Other DNA sequences of this sample code for an identical CDR3. The chain links TRBV9 to TRBJ2-7; 9 bases are shared with TRBD1. V shed 3 bases and J 4 bases; nucleotides not matched to a gene: 2. CDR3 length: 13 residues. CDR1 and CDR2 from the germline V gene are SGDLS and YYNGEE. The CDR3 spells CASSAGTGYEQYF. The CDR3 nucleotides read TGTGCCAGCAGCGCGGGGACAGGGTACGAGCAGTACTTC.

The rearrangement links TRBV19 to TRBJ1-6; the match to TRBD1 covers 8 bases. There are 13 residues in the CDR3. CDR1 is LNHDA and CDR2 is SQIVND in the germline V gene (reference sequence). V dropped 11 bases and J dropped 7; count of bases not matched to a gene: 7. In nucleotides, the CDR3 is TGTGCCGGAGGACAGGGAGGGAATTCACCCCTCCACTTT. It yields the protein CAGGQGGNSPLHF.

The gene calls are TRBV5-1 and TRBJ1-2, with 10 bases that match TRBD1. V shed 6 bases and J 1 base; nucleotides not matched to a gene: 3. The germline gives CDR1 SGHRS, CDR2 YFSETQ. The CDR3 length is 14 residues. CDR3 sequence: CASTGQGGNYGYTF. DNA for the CDR3: TGCGCCAGCACCGGACAGGGGGGTAACTATGGCTACACCTTC.

The chain employs TRBV6-5 and TRBJ2-1; no definite D call. The CDR3 has 16 amino acids. Germline V gene data show CDR1 as MNHEY and CDR2 as SVGAGI. Trimming pared 2 bases from V and 7 bases from J, leaving 18 bases between. This chain's CDR3 is CASSYVRQYQENEQFF. CDR3 DNA: TGTGCCAGCAGTTACGTCAGGCAGTACCAAGAGAATGAGCAGTTCTTC.

This chain links TRBV9 with TRBJ1-2; D gene unclear. This CDR3 is built from 15 residues. Trimming pared 4 bases from V and 0 bases from J, leaving 13 bases between. CDR1 and CDR2 from the germline V gene are SGDLS and YYNGEE. This CDR3 reads CASSPLGGTNYGYTF. CDR3 nucleotides: TGTGCCAGCAGCCCCCTGGGAGGTACTAACTATGGCTACACCTTC.

CDR3 sequence reads: CASSILRQGPLSEQYF. Here the CDR3 DNA reads TGTGCCAGCAGCATCCTCAGACAGGGCCCCTTAAGCGAGCAGTACTTC. The chain employs TRBV5-6 and TRBJ2-7; 7 positions agree with TRBD1. The germline V gene has CDR1 SGHDT and CDR2 YYEEEE. The length of the CDR3 is 16 residues. With 4 bases clipped from V and 6 bases from J, the junction kept 16 bases outside the gene matches.